In this sample, the clone carrying this T cell receptor beta chain turned up many times. No antigen is known for it. Here the gene names and germline are mouse. The missing CDR3 end, 4 residues past where the read stops, is filled in from the germline J gene. The sample belongs to a study of CD8+ T cells in alopecia areata. Per germline, CDR1 LGHNA and CDR2 YNLKQL (reference sequence). This CDR3 is built from 16 residues. With V trimmed by 2 bases and J by 0 bases, 5 bases remained unmatched. Extraction and reverse transcription of RNA yielded cDNA as the sequencing template. The protocol was immunoSEQ multiplex PCR, while the TCRdb copy is restricted to in-frame clones and leaves out a portion. The specimen has about 2,200 clones, none found just once. Cutaneous lymph nodes were pooled and cells sorted by CD4, CD8alpha, NKG2D, NKG2ACE and more. Findings and caveats of the study: Resident alphabeta T cells of normal skin are also sequenced in scalp samples. Compared with normal scalp, lesional scalp had higher clonality and more expanded CD8+ clones.

This clonotype was sampled from a C3H/HeJ mouse with alopecia areata. Mice of this strain are of MHC haplotype H2-k. Source material: CD8+ T cells sorted from a lymph node. The rearrangement links TRBV5 to TRBJ1-1; 8 positions match TRBD1. The covered CDR3 bases are TGTGCCAGCAGCCAACACCTCAGGGGGCCAAACACA. Its protein product is CASSQHLRGPNT. The whole CDR3 region reads CASSQHLRGPNTEVFF.